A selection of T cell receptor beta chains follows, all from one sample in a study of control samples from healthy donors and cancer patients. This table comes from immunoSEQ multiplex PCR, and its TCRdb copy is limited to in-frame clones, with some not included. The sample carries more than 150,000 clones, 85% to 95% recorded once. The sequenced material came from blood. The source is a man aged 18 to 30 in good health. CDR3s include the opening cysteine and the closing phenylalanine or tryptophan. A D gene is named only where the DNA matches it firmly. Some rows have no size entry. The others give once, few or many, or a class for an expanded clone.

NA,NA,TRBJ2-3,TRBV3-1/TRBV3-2,TGTGCCAGCAGCCAACAGCCAGATACGCAGTATTTT,CASSQQPDTQYF
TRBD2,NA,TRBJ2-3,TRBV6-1,TGTGCCAGCAGTGCTCTAGCGGGGCAAACTAGCACAGATACGCAGTATTTT,CASSALAGQTSTDTQYF
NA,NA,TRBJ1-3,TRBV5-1,TGCGCCAGCAGCTTAGCGGTCTCTGGAAACACCATATATTTT,CASSLAVSGNTIYF
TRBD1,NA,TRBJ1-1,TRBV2,TGTGCCAGAGGACAGGGGAACACTGAAGCTTTCTTT,CARGQGNTEAFF
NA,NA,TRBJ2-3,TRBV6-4,TGTGCCAGCAGTGAGCAGGGTATGGGCACAGATACGCAGTATTTT,CASSEQGMGTDTQYF
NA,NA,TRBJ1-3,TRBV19,TGTGCCAGTAAGGCGGAGCCCTCTGGAAACACCATATATTTT,CASKAEPSGNTIYF
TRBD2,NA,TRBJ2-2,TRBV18,TGTGCCAGCTCACCGTGGACTAGCGGTTCGAACACCGGGGAGCTGTTTTTT,CASSPWTSGSNTGELFF
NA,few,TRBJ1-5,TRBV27,TGTGCCAGCAGTTTAAGCAGGGCGGAACAGCCCCAGCATTTT,CASSLSRAEQPQHF
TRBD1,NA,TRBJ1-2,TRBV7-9,TGTGCCAGCAGCTTCCCAGGGGGGGGCTATGGCTACACCTTC,CASSFPGGGYGYTF
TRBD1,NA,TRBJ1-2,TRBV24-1,TGTGCCACCAGTGACTGGACAGGGTACGGCTACACCTTC,CATSDWTGYGYTF
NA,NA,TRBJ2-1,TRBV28,TGTGCCAGCATCCCCGCCTGGGGGGCATGGCAGGGCTCCTACAATGAGCAGTTCTTC,CASIPAWGAWQGSYNEQFF
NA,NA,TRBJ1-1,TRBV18,TGTGCCAGCTCACTTTACGGATTGAACACTGAAGCTTTCTTT,CASSLYGLNTEAFF
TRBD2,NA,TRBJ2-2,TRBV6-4,TGTGCCAGCAGTGCCTACGGCGGGGGTAACACCGGGGAGCTGTTTTTT,CASSAYGGGNTGELFF
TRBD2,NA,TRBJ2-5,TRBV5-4,TGTGCCAGCAGCTCAAGCGGGGGGGCCGAGACCCAGTACTTC,CASSSSGGAETQYF
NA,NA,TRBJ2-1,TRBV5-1,TGCGCCAGCAGCTTGGACCCCTCGGATTACAATGAGCAGTTCTTC,CASSLDPSDYNEQFF
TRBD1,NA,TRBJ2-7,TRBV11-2,TGTGCCAGCAGCTTGGTCGGACAGGGTACCTACGAGCAGTACTTC,CASSLVGQGTYEQYF
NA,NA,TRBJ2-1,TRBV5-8,TGTGCCAGCAGCTTGAGAGGGGGGGCCTACAATGAGCAGTTCTTC,CASSLRGGAYNEQFF
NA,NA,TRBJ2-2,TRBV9,TGTGCCAGCAGGACGGGATGGACCACCGGGGAGCTGTTTTTT,CASRTGWTTGELFF
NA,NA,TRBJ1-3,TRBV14,TGTGCCAGCAGCCAATCAGGCCGCGGAGGTGGAAACACCATATATTTT,CASSQSGRGGGNTIYF
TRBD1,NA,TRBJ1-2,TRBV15,TGTGCCACCAGCTTGGGACAGGGGGAATATGCCTATGGCTACACCTTC,CATSLGQGEYAYGYTF
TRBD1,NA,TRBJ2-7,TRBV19,TGTGCCAGTAGCCCGGGACAGGGGACCTACGAGCAGTACTTC,CASSPGQGTYEQYF
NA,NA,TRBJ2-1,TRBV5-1,TGCGCCAGCAGCCTGGGCATCTACAATGAGCAGTTCTTC,CASSLGIYNEQFF
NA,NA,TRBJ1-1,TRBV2,TGTGCCAGCAGTATCCGACAGAACACTGAAGCTTTCTTT,CASSIRQNTEAFF
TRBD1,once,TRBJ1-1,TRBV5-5,TGTGCCAGCAGCTTGGGGACAGGGAGGGGGAAAAACACTGAAGCTTTCTTT,CASSLGTGRGKNTEAFF
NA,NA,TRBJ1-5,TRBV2,TGTGCCAGCAGTGAGTCGTGGGCAGCTAGCAATCAGCCCCAGCATTTT,CASSESWAASNQPQHF
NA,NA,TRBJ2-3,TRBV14,TGTGCCAGCAGCCCAGGGCTGAGCACAGATACGCAGTATTTT,CASSPGLSTDTQYF
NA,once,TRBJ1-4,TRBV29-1,TGCAGCGTTTCTTGGTCGGCGGGGGAAAAACTGTTTTTT,CSVSWSAGEKLFF
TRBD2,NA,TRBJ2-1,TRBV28,TGTGCCAGCAGTTTATTAACTAGCGGGGGGGACAATGAGCAGTTCTTC,CASSLLTSGGDNEQFF
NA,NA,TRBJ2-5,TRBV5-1,TGCGCCAGCAGCTTGGCCACGGGGGCCGAAGAGACCCAGTACTTC,CASSLATGAEETQYF
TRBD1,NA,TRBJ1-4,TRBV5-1,TGCGCCAGCAGCCAGGGGGCTTCTGAAAAACTGTTTTTT,CASSQGASEKLFF
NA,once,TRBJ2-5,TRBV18,TGTGCCACCCGCGGGGGCCCCCAAGAGACCCAGTACTTC,CATRGGPQETQYF
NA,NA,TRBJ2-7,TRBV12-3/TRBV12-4,TGTGCCAGCAGCCAGACAGGAGCCTACGAGCAGTACTTC,CASSQTGAYEQYF
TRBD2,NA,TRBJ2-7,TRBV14,TGTGCCAGCAGCCAGGGTGGACTAGCGGGGGGGTACTCCTACGAGCAGTACTTC,CASSQGGLAGGYSYEQYF
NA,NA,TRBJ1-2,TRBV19,TGTGCCAGTAGTAGGGGGCGATTCTATGGCTACACCTTC,CASSRGRFYGYTF
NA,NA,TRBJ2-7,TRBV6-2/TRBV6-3,TGTGCCAGCAGTTACGGGGGAAGGTACGAGCAGTACTTC,CASSYGGRYEQYF
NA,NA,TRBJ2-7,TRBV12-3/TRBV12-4,TGTGCCAGCAGTTTCCGCCGGGGGTACGAGCAGTACTTC,CASSFRRGYEQYF
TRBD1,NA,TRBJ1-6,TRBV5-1,TGCGCCAGCAGCTTGGCGGGACAGACGTATAATTCACCCCTCCACTTT,CASSLAGQTYNSPLHF
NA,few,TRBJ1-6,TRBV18,TGTGCCAGCTCACCACCTCGGACAGAAAGTAATTCACCCCTCCACTTT,CASSPPRTESNSPLHF
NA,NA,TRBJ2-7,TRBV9,TGTGCCAGCAGCGTAGCCGGACTTCCTTACGGGGACGAGCAGTACTTC,CASSVAGLPYGDEQYF
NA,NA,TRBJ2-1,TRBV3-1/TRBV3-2,TGTGCCAGCAGCCAAGACATAAACTCCCACCGGGAGCAGTTCTTC,CASSQDINSHREQFF
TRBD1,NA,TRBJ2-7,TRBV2,TGTGCCAGCACTTCGGGACAGGGTCCGCACGAGCAGTACTTC,CASTSGQGPHEQYF
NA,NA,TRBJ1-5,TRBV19,TGTGCCAGTAGTGGCAGGGAAAATCAGCCCCAGCATTTT,CASSGRENQPQHF
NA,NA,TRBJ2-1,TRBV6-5,TGTGCCAGCAGAAAGACAGGATACAATGAGCAGTTCTTC,CASRKTGYNEQFF
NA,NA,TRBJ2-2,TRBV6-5,TGTGCCAGCAGGGCTGCGGCCACCGGGGAGCTGTTTTTT,CASRAAATGELFF
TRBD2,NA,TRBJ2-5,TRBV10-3,TGTGCCATCAGTGGGGGGGGAGGACCGCAAGAGACCCAGTACTTC,CAISGGGGPQETQYF
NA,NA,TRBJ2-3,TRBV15,TGTGCCACCAGCAGCGTTAGCGGCCCGGATACGCAGTATTTT,CATSSVSGPDTQYF
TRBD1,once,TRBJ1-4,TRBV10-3,TGTGCCATCAGTGTTTCGAACAGGGGCCAGCCAGAAAAACTGTTTTTT,CAISVSNRGQPEKLFF
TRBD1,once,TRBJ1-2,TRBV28,TGTGCCAGCAGCCAACCGGACAGGTTAGGGTATGGCTACACCTTC,CASSQPDRLGYGYTF
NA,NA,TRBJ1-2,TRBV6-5,TGTGCCAGTCGTCAGTCCCCGGCAGGGGTGAATGGCTACACCTTC,CASRQSPAGVNGYTF
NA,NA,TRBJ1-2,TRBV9,TGTGCCAGCAGCGTAGCTGAGGTTGGGCCTCTGAGGGGCTACACCTTC,CASSVAEVGPLRGYTF
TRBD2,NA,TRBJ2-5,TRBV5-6,TGTGCCAGCAGCTTACTAGCGGGGGAGACCCAGTACTTC,CASSLLAGETQYF
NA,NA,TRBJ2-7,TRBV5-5,TGTGCCAGCAGCCAACCGACCGGCTCGCGGGATCAGTACTTC,CASSQPTGSRDQYF
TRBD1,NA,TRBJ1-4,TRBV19,TGTGCCAGTAGGAGGAAAGGGGGCGCAGGCGAAAAACTGTTTTTT,CASRRKGGAGEKLFF